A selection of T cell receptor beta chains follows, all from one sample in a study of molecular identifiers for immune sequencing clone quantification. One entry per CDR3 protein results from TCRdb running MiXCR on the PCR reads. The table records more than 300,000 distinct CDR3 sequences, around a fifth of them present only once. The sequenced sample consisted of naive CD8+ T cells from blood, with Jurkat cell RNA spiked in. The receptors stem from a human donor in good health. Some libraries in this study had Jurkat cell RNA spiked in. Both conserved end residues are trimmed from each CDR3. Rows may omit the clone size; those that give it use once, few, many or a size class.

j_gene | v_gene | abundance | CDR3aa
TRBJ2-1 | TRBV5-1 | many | ASSQPGEQF
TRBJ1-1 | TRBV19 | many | ASRWEDKSEAF
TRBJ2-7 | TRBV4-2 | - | ASSQGLAGVYERY
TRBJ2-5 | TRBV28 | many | ASSPHGTEETQY
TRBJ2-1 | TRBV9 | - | ASSVEGSSYNERF
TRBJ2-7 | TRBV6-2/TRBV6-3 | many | ASSYWFGGNEQY
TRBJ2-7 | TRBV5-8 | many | ASSLGSIYEQY
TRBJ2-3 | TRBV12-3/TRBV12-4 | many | ATSTDTQY
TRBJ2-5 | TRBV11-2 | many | ASSLEGFGGTQY
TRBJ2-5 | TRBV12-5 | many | ASGPGLAGSYQETQY
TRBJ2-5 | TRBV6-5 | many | ASSYSLVHREETQY
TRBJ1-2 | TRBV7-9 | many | ASSLGPPNGYT